The 2 T cell receptor beta chains in this list originate from one sample, sequenced in a study of blood T cell repertoires in COVID-19 (dated by TCRdb to 2019 to 2021). The library was produced with the immunoSEQ multiplex PCR assay. TCRdb's version of the immuneACCESS table is confined to in-frame rearrangements and falls short of the full clone set. An unresolved V gene accounts for under half of the shortfall where checked; the remainder is of unknown origin. The sample contains 250,000 or so clones, less than 90% of them found a single time. The ten most abundant clones make up under 5.5% of the sample. The source material was peripheral blood. The source is a man between 60 and 70 years old with acute or convalescent COVID-19.

This clone was recorded only once. The chain uses TRBV4-1 and TRBJ1-2, with D possibly matching TRBD1 (5 bases). The CDR3 length is 14 residues. Germline V gene data show CDR1 as MGHRA and CDR2 as YSYEKL. The germline V and J ends were trimmed by 2 bases and 8 bases, with 15 bases remaining between them. CDR3 region: CASSQLPLQGGYTF. In DNA, the CDR3 is TGCGCCAGCAGCCAACTCCCCCTCCAGGGAGGCTACACCTTC.

CDR3 nucleotide sequence: TGTGCCAGCAGCGTAGGGAGTTATGTTGGAGGAAACATTCAGTACTTC. Translating gives CASSVGSYVGGNIQYF. The chain links TRBV9 to TRBJ2-4; D might be TRBD2 (5 bases). V lost 0 bases and J lost 6, with 16 bases in between. This CDR3 comprises 16 residues. Germline assignment: CDR1 SGDLS and CDR2 YYNGEE. The full variable domain, with the rest looked up from reference TRBV9 and TRBJ2-4, is DSGVTQTPKHLITATGQRVTLRCSPRSGDLSVYWYQQSLDQGLQFLIQYYNGEERAKGNILERFSAQQFPDLHSELNLSSLELGDSALYFCASSVGSYVGGNIQYFGAGTRLSVL.